Listed below are T cell receptor beta chains from one sample, sequenced in a study of patients and donors after allogeneic stem cell transplantation. In TCRdb, the RT-PCR reads were re-called with MiXCR into one record per CDR3 protein. This sample yields 900,000 to 1,000,000 distinct CDR3 sequences, of which about a sixth are seen a single time; 6% belongs to the top ten. Sequencing was carried out using blood, either unsorted or a sorted T cell fraction (not recorded which). These TCRs come from a human donor who was either an allogeneic HSCT recipient or a stem cell or donor lymphocyte infusion donor (not recorded which). It is not recorded whose cells these are; they may come from a transplant donor. Each CDR3 is given with its conserved first and last residue. D genes are given only for firm matches. Clone size is stated in some rows and not others, as once, few, many or a class when expanded.

cdr3_aa cdr3_nt clone_size j_call d_call v_call
CASRVDKISNQPQHF TGTGCCAGTAGGGTCGACAAGATTAGCAATCAGCCCCAGCATTTT NA TRBJ1-5 NA TRBV19
CSATQPGTSGTKNIQYF TGCAGTGCTACTCAACCCGGGACTAGCGGAACCAAAAACATTCAGTACTTC few TRBJ2-4 TRBD2 TRBV20-1
CAWIGDMNTEAFF TGTGCCTGGATCGGGGACATGAACACTGAAGCTTTCTTT few TRBJ1-1 NA TRBV30
CASSVDRGGPNEQFF TGTGCCAGCAGCGTGGACCGGGGGGGGCCCAATGAGCAGTTCTTC NA TRBJ2-1 TRBD2 TRBV5-6
CASSPPARGFGGYTF TGTGCCAGCTCACCACCGGCGCGGGGTTTTGGTGGCTACACCTTC NA TRBJ1-2 NA TRBV18
CSAPRQGAFGYTF TGCAGTGCCCCGAGACAGGGGGCTTTTGGCTACACCTTC NA TRBJ1-2 TRBD1 TRBV20-1
CAWSAPTGISGNTIYF TGTGCCTGGAGTGCCCCAACAGGGATATCTGGAAACACCATATATTTT NA TRBJ1-3 NA TRBV30
CASSFFGDTGELFF TGTGCCAGCAGCTTTTTTGGTGACACCGGGGAGCTGTTTTTT few TRBJ2-2 NA TRBV7-2
CASSRTGLAGNYEQYF TGTGCCAGCAGCCGGACGGGACTAGCGGGGAACTACGAGCAGTACTTC NA TRBJ2-7 TRBD2 TRBV4-2
CASSFELAGGPRETQYF TGTGCCAGCAGCTTCGAACTAGCGGGGGGGCCGAGGGAGACCCAGTACTTC NA TRBJ2-5 TRBD2 TRBV7-2
CASSLDWTGRSEQYF TGCGCCAGCAGCTTGGACTGGACAGGGAGAAGCGAGCAGTACTTC few TRBJ2-7 TRBD1 TRBV5-1
CSVKRSYGYTF TGCAGCGTTAAACGGAGCTATGGCTACACCTTC many TRBJ1-2 NA TRBV29-1
CASSYTGPWGETQYF TGTGCCAGCAGTTATACCGGGCCCTGGGGAGAGACCCAGTACTTC once TRBJ2-5 NA TRBV6-5
CASSQTRANEQFF TGTGCCAGCAGCCAAACCCGTGCGAATGAGCAGTTCTTC NA TRBJ2-1 NA TRBV4-2
CASSYSARPGGYNEQFF TGTGCCAGCAGTTACTCTGCCAGGCCAGGCGGCTACAATGAGCAGTTCTTC NA TRBJ2-1 NA TRBV6-5
CAISASGSSDTQYF TGTGCCATCAGTGCGAGCGGGAGCTCAGATACGCAGTATTTT many TRBJ2-3 TRBD2 TRBV10-3
CASSPGLPAGEKLFF TGTGCCAGCAGTCCGGGACTCCCGGCGGGAGAAAAACTGTTTTTT many TRBJ1-4 NA TRBV12-3/TRBV12-4
CASSLTARTSGRPHNEQFF TGTGCCAGCAGCTTAACTGCGAGGACTAGCGGGAGGCCCCACAATGAGCAGTTCTTC NA TRBJ2-1 TRBD2 TRBV7-3
CASSLGQGAQTGELFF TGTGCCAGCAGCCTTGGACAGGGGGCGCAAACCGGGGAGCTGTTTTTT NA TRBJ2-2 TRBD1 TRBV6-1
CASSTGLKVTSEAFF TGTGCCAGCAGCACGGGGCTTAAAGTCACGAGTGAAGCTTTCTTT many TRBJ1-1 NA TRBV7-8
CSVEVQGGTGELFF TGCAGCGTTGAAGTCCAGGGGGGCACCGGGGAGCTGTTTTTT many TRBJ2-2 NA TRBV29-1
CASSLGVQQETQYF TGTGCCAGCAGCTTGGGGGTGCAACAGGAGACCCAGTACTTC NA TRBJ2-5 NA TRBV7-2
CASSYSITGAYEQYF TGTGCCAGCAGTTACTCGATTACGGGCGCCTACGAGCAGTACTTC few TRBJ2-7 NA TRBV6-2/TRBV6-3
CAILAGGRYNEQFF TGTGCCATCTTAGCGGGGGGACGTTACAATGAGCAGTTCTTC many TRBJ2-1 TRBD2 TRBV12-3/TRBV12-4
CASSSRTGSQETQYF TGTGCCAGCAGCTCCAGAACAGGTTCCCAAGAGACCCAGTACTTC NA TRBJ2-5 NA TRBV7-9
CAWRVSGANVLTF TGTGCCTGGAGGGTCTCTGGGGCCAACGTCCTGACTTTC NA TRBJ2-6 NA TRBV30
CATSGGGDVYEQYF TGTGCCACCAGTGGGGGTGGGGACGTCTACGAGCAGTACTTC NA TRBJ2-7 NA TRBV24-1
CSARAVPYEQYF TGCAGTGCTAGAGCCGTCCCTTACGAGCAGTACTTC NA TRBJ2-7 NA TRBV20-1
CASSNGQSDTQYF TGTGCCAGCAGCAATGGACAGTCAGATACGCAGTATTTT few TRBJ2-3 NA TRBV5-6
CASSLYQRSGNTIYF TGTGCCAGCAGTCTCTATCAACGGTCTGGAAACACCATATATTTT NA TRBJ1-3 NA TRBV3-1
CASAPGTVGTDTQYF TGCGCCAGCGCACCGGGGACAGTAGGAACAGATACGCAGTATTTT few TRBJ2-3 TRBD1 TRBV5-1
CASSPPGGPLDEQFF TGCGCCAGCAGCCCCCCGGGCGGGCCGTTGGATGAGCAGTTCTTC NA TRBJ2-1 NA TRBV5-1
CASSLGPKPGQGRDTQYF TGTGCCAGCAGCTTAGGTCCTAAACCGGGACAGGGGAGAGATACGCAGTATTTT NA TRBJ2-3 TRBD1 TRBV11-2
CASSRSASSYNEQFF TGTGCCAGCTCAAGGAGCGCGAGCTCCTACAATGAGCAGTTCTTC once TRBJ2-1 NA TRBV18
CASRPRHRYEQYF TGTGCCAGCAGGCCCCGACATCGCTACGAGCAGTACTTC few TRBJ2-7 NA TRBV12-3/TRBV12-4
CASSYPPAYEQYF TGTGCCAGCAGTTACCCGCCAGCCTACGAGCAGTACTTC NA TRBJ2-7 NA TRBV6-6
CASSLVSSIEQYF TGCGCCAGCAGCTTGGTTTCTTCAATTGAGCAGTACTTC many TRBJ2-7 NA TRBV5-1
CASREPTGEVTEAFF TGTGCCAGCAGAGAACCTACAGGGGAGGTCACTGAAGCTTTCTTT NA TRBJ1-1 TRBD1 TRBV27
CASSVGDRGPYEQYF TGTGCCAGCAGCGTAGGGGACAGGGGACCCTACGAGCAGTACTTC NA TRBJ2-7 TRBD1 TRBV9
CASSQETEVSIQYF TGCGCCAGCAGCCAAGAGACCGAGGTTAGCATTCAGTACTTC few TRBJ2-4 NA TRBV4-3
CASKQPTFGVYNSGELFF TGTGCCAGCAAACAACCTACCTTCGGGGTTTATAATTCCGGGGAGCTGTTTTTT many TRBJ2-2 NA TRBV12-3/TRBV12-4
CASSLGIVTGELFF TGTGCCAGCAGCTTAGGGATCGTTACCGGGGAGCTGTTTTTT few TRBJ2-2 NA TRBV7-6
CASSQEYGDYEQYF TGCGCCAGCAGCCAAGAATATGGCGACTACGAGCAGTACTTC NA TRBJ2-7 NA TRBV4-3
CASSSRGSSEQYF TGTGCCAGCAGCTCCCGGGGTTCAAGCGAGCAGTACTTC few TRBJ2-7 NA TRBV7-9
CASSPPQDSLGPQHF TGTGCCAGTAGTCCCCCCCAGGACTCTCTCGGGCCCCAGCATTTT few TRBJ1-5 NA TRBV19
CASSKGAWVRQVDYEQYF TGTGCCAGCAGCAAAGGGGCCTGGGTCCGACAGGTGGACTACGAGCAGTACTTC few TRBJ2-7 NA TRBV21-1
CASSLAGGQTDTQYF TGTGCCAGCAGTCTAGCGGGAGGACAGACAGATACGCAGTATTTT many TRBJ2-3 TRBD2 TRBV12-3/TRBV12-4
CASSQGRKTNEKLFF TGTGCCAGCAGCCAAGGAAGAAAAACTAATGAAAAACTGTTTTTT NA TRBJ1-4 NA TRBV4-2
CASSWWDRGDNEQFF TGCGCCAGCAGCTGGTGGGACAGGGGGGACAATGAGCAGTTCTTC NA TRBJ2-1 TRBD1 TRBV5-1
CASSFDDRGYTF TGTGCCAGCAGCTTCGACGATCGGGGCTACACCTTC NA TRBJ1-2 NA TRBV7-9